Here is one T cell receptor (beta chain) with its context. Data came from immunoSEQ multiplex PCR; TCRdb stores just in-frame clones and leaves some out. The sample lists about 150,000 clones, approximately 79% seen once, with around 7% in the top ten. Cohort 3 recovery required two negative PCRs, clearance, or symptom resolution. This CDR3 has 14 amino acids. Germline V gene data show CDR1 as SEHNR and CDR2 as FQNEAQ (reference sequence). J lost 7 bases, V lost 1 base, and 3 bases had no gene match. The sample originates from a study of blood T cell repertoires in COVID-19. Study context: Sample material is recorded as cDNA or gDNA derived from T cells, B-cell-depleted T cells, or PBMCs.

Sequences were obtained from PBMCs or T cells enriched from blood (not recorded which). The clonotype comes from a man in his fifties or sixties who had recovered from COVID-19. The chain joins TRBV7-9 to TRBJ1-4; 7 nucleotides agree with TRBD1. CDR3 nucleotides: TGTGCCAGCAGCTTAGAGGGGGCAAGTGAAAAACTGTTTTTT. This translates into CASSLEGASEKLFF.